This T cell receptor (beta chain) was observed in a study of T cell changes during pregnancy in multiple sclerosis. Only in-frame clones appear in the TCRdb table, and some are missing; sequencing was by immunoSEQ multiplex PCR. The data contain fewer than 75,000 clones, around 93% of them singletons. Sequencing was performed on peripheral blood, taken after pregnancy. The TCR sequence derives from a female donor in good health, enrolled as a control in a pregnancy study.

DNA of the CDR3: TGCGCCAGCAGCCAAACGTCTCGACAGGGGAATCAGCCCCAGCATTTT. It translates to CASSQTSRQGNQPQHF. V usage is TRBV4-3 and J usage is TRBJ1-5, with 8 nucleotides matching TRBD1. CDR1 LGHNA and CDR2 YSLEER come from the germline V gene. Trimming at V came to 2 bases and at J to 4 bases, leaving 7 bases not matched to a gene. This CDR3 comprises 16 residues.